This T cell receptor (beta chain) originates from a study of blood T cell repertoires in COVID-19. Study summary: Italy, Spain and the United States were the sources of the convalescent and acute COVID-19 samples. Sources were T cells, B-cell-depleted T cells, or PBMCs; the material itself was cDNA or gDNA.

Original data processing: Amplification from reference gene primers served as the basis for estimated nucleated cell counts. The assay was immunoSEQ multiplex PCR, and TCRdb's table has in-frame clones only and misses some. The V and J calls and the clone size are those of that table, but D and trimming were determined from the DNA. The sample includes roughly 250,000 clones, roughly 80% of them seen just once. The CDR3 length is 14 residues. Germline CDR1 is MNHNY and CDR2 is SVGAGI (reference sequence). Deletions cut 2 bases from V and 3 bases from J, with 11 bases between. The V gene is TRBV6-6, the J gene TRBJ2-7; a possible D gene is TRBD2 (6 bases). The TCR comes from a woman of 80 years or more with acute or convalescent COVID-19. Sequenced material: peripheral blood. The CDR3 loop is CASSYGGSGYEQYF. The CDR3 DNA reads TGTGCCAGCAGTTACGGAGGGTCGGGCTACGAGCAGTACTTC.